A single sample gave rise to the 15 T cell receptor beta chains below, sequenced in a study of cytomegalovirus exposure and HLA in healthy donors. The PCR contained 60 Vbeta and 13 Jbeta primers. Here immunoSEQ multiplex PCR was the method, and the copy in TCRdb shows in-frame clones only, minus some. The sample carries 110,000 or so clones, around 82% recorded once. The sequenced sample consisted of PBMCs. All receptors come from a woman aged 25 to 45 in good health and CMV-seropositive.

The chain has TRBV7-8 and TRBJ2-5; D might be TRBD2 (6 bases). The CDR3 totals 14 residues. The V end lost 2 bases, the J end lost 4 bases, and 11 bases lay between the germline ends. Per the germline V gene, CDR1 is SGHVS and CDR2 is FQNEAQ. The CDR3, as DNA: TGTGCCAGCAGCTTATATGGGAGGTTAGAGACCCAGTACTTC. It codes for CASSLYGRLETQYF.

The V and J genes are TRBV10-3 and TRBJ1-5; 7 positions match TRBD1. Unmatched junction bases numbered 7, after V lost 8 bases and J lost 6 bases. CDR1 ENHRY and CDR2 SYGVKD come from the germline V gene. The CDR3 is made up of 13 amino acids. CDR3 residues: CAIRQGEGQPQHF. As DNA, the CDR3 is TGTGCCATCCGACAGGGCGAGGGTCAGCCCCAGCATTTT.

The sample holds a few counts of this clone. V gene TRBV5-1 combines with J gene TRBJ1-1, with D maybe TRBD1 (5 bases). The CDR3 sequence is 13 residues long. Germline lookup yields CDR1 SGHRS and CDR2 YFSETQ. V lost 0 bases and J 8 bases, leaving 11 bases between the germline ends. This CDR3 is CASSLGQIGEAFF. The DNA for the CDR3 is TGCGCCAGCAGCTTGGGACAGATCGGCGAAGCTTTCTTT.

The rearrangement links TRBV27 to TRBJ2-2; 14 bases line up with TRBD2. This CDR3 comprises 18 residues. In germline, CDR1 is MNHEY, CDR2 SMNVEV (reference sequence). Trimming took 2 bases from V and 5 from J; bases not matched to a gene: 7. The CDR3 here is CASSLGLAGGLRTGELFF. The CDR3 region has the DNA TGTGCCAGCAGTTTAGGACTAGCGGGAGGATTACGGACCGGGGAGCTGTTTTTT.

V is TRBV10-3 and J is TRBJ2-1, with 11 positions matching TRBD2. CDR3 length equals 17 residues. Trimming at V came to 3 bases and at J to 3 bases, leaving 7 bases not matched to a gene. From germline, CDR1 is ENHRY and CDR2 SYGVKD. CDR3 loop: CAISESSGTSGYNEQFF. CDR3 coding DNA: TGTGCCATCAGTGAATCCTCCGGGACTAGCGGCTACAATGAGCAGTTCTTC.

This chain links TRBV19 with TRBJ1-5; D perhaps matches TRBD1 (6 bases). Trimming removed 3 bases at V and 4 bases at J, with 16 bases between. CDR1 and CDR2 from the germline V gene are LNHDA and SQIVND (reference sequence). The CDR3 has 16 residues. The CDR3 bases are TGTGCCAGTAGTATTCTGGGGGCGGGGGCAAATCAGCCCCAGCATTTT. Amino acid sequence: CASSILGAGANQPQHF.

The chain recombines TRBV4-1 with TRBJ1-2; D is possibly TRBD1 (6 bases). V was cut by 0 bases and J by 4 bases, with 12 bases left in between. The CDR3 spans 15 residues. Per the germline V gene, CDR1 is MGHRA and CDR2 is YSYEKL. CDR3 nucleotides: TGCGCCAGCAGCCAAGATCGGGGCAGGGGCTATGGCTACACCTTC. The encoded protein is CASSQDRGRGYGYTF.

V gene TRBV30 combines with J gene TRBJ1-1, with D possibly being TRBD1 (6 bases). The CDR3 length is 10 residues. V lost 5 bases and J 11 bases, leaving 12 bases between the germline ends. CDR1 and CDR2 from the germline V gene are GTSNPN and SVGIG (reference sequence). This CDR3 reads CAWDTGSAFF. CDR3 sequence (DNA): TGTGCCTGGGATACAGGGAGTGCTTTCTTT.

This chain uses TRBV5-4 with TRBJ2-5; 8 bases fit TRBD1. CDR1 and CDR2 from the germline V gene are SGHNT and YYREEE (reference sequence). With 2 bases clipped from V and 6 bases from J, the junction kept 9 bases outside the gene matches. CDR3 size: 15 residues. CDR3 in amino acids: CASSFSGGQGKTQYF. CDR3 coding DNA: TGTGCCAGCAGCTTTTCAGGGGGCCAGGGTAAGACCCAGTACTTC.

J is TRBJ1-2 and V is TRBV6-5; 8 bases align to TRBD1. The CDR3 runs 12 residues. Trimming at V came to 2 bases and at J to 8 bases, leaving 1 base not matched to a gene. CDR1 is MNHEY and CDR2 is SVGAGI in the germline V gene. CDR3 in DNA: TGTGCCAGCAGTTACGGACAGGGAGGCTACACCTTC. This encodes CASSYGQGGYTF.

The V and J genes are TRBV28 and TRBJ2-1, with 8 bases that match TRBD1. Per the germline V gene, CDR1 is MDHEN and CDR2 is SYDVKM. V was clipped by 4 bases and J by 6 bases; unmatched bases: 2. The CDR3 extends over 13 amino acids. In DNA form, the CDR3 reads TGTGCCAGCAGTTCCGGACAGGGCAATGAGCAGTTCTTC. Translating it yields CASSSGQGNEQFF.

The CDR3 DNA sequence: TGTGCCAGCAGTGATGGGGGCCTCTTCTACAATGAGCAGTTCTTC. This translates into CASSDGGLFYNEQFF. The V gene is TRBV25-1, the J gene TRBJ2-1; possibly TRBD1 for D (6 bases). The length of the CDR3 is 15 residues. The V and J ends lost 3 bases and 3 bases respectively, with 12 bases between them. The germline V gene has CDR1 MGHDK and CDR2 SYGVNS.

In this sample, this clone turned up a few times. This chain uses TRBV28 with TRBJ2-3; possibly TRBD1 for D (5 bases). Trimming stripped 4 bases from V and 1 base from J, with 15 bases between. This CDR3 spans 16 amino acids. Per the germline V gene, CDR1 is MDHEN and CDR2 is SYDVKM. CDR3 protein: CASSSFRGHGTDTQYF. The CDR3 coding sequence is TGTGCCAGCAGTTCGTTTAGAGGACATGGCACAGATACGCAGTATTTT.

This chain connects TRBV5-4 to TRBJ2-3, with no clear D. V was clipped by 1 base and J by 3 bases, with 12 bases between them. In germline, CDR1 is SGHNT, CDR2 YYREEE (reference sequence). The CDR3 extends over 15 amino acids. DNA for the CDR3: TGTGCCAGCAGCTTGTTGGCGGCGGATACAGATACGCAGTATTTT. Protein: CASSLLAADTDTQYF.

This clone was picked up a small number of times. The chain is built from TRBV6-1 and TRBJ1-6; 12 bases are a match to TRBD1. V shed 0 bases, J shed 10 bases, and the junction held 4 bases outside the gene matches. Germline V gives CDR1 MNHNS, CDR2 SASEGT. The CDR3 loop spans 16 amino acids. The CDR3 DNA follows: TGTGCCAGCAGTGAAGCGACGGGACAGGGGGCGTCACCCCTCCACTTT. The encoded protein is CASSEATGQGASPLHF.